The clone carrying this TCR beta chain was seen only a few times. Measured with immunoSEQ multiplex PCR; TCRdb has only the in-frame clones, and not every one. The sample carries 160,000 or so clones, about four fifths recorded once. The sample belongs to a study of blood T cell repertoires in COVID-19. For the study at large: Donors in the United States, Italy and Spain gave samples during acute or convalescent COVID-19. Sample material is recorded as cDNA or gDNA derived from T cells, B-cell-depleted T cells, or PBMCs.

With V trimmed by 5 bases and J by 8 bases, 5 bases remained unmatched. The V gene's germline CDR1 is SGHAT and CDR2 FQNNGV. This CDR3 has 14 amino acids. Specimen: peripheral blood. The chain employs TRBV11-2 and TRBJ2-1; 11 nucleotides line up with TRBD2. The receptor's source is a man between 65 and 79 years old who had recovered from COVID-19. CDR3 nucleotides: TGTGCCAGCAGCATGACTAGCGGGATAGATGAGCAGTTCTTC. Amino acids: CASSMTSGIDEQFF. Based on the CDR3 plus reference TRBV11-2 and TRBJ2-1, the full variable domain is EAGVAQSPRYKIIEKRQSVAFWCNPISGHATLYWYQQILGQGPKLLIQFQNNGVVDDSQLPKDRFSAERLKGVDSTLKIQPAKLEDSAVYLCASSMTSGIDEQFFGPGTRLTVL.